The 21 T cell receptor beta chains reported below all come from one sample, sequenced in a study of regulatory T cells in long-lasting Graves disease. Building the TCR beta libraries relied on iRepertoire HTBI primers, and CDR3 regions underwent Arm-PCR. TCRdb used MiXCR to reprocess the multiplex PCR reads, holding one entry per CDR3 protein. Counted here are fewer than 400,000 distinct CDR3 sequences, around 19% occurring once; the ten biggest clones make up around 30%. Time point in this sample: persistent/refractory GD, antithyroid drugs over 5 years with positive TRAb. Extracted RNA from PBMCs served as the source of the TCR library. Material: peripheral blood mononuclear cells (PBMCs), obtained when the disease was refractory, from a patient treated with antithyroid drugs. All receptors come from a female donor with Graves disease.

This sequence joins TRBV24-1 and TRBJ2-2; 9 bases are shared with TRBD1. The CDR3 runs 16 residues. Germline V CDR1 and CDR2: KGHDR, SFDVKD. The junction had 7 bases not matched to a gene; V was cut back by 4 bases and J by 5 bases. This chain's CDR3 is CATSDLGQGRTGELFF. Here the CDR3 DNA reads TGTGCCACCAGTGACCTAGGACAGGGGCGTACCGGGGAGCTGTTTTTT.

The CDR3 spells CASDPGNSPLHF. CDR3 nucleotides: TGTGCCAGTGATCCCGGGAATTCACCCCTCCACTTT. This chain joins TRBV28 and TRBJ1-6, with D uncertain. Germline CDR1 and CDR2: MDHEN and SYDVKM. There are 12 residues in the CDR3. The V end was cut by 9 bases, the J end by 7 bases, with 10 bases between.

This clonotype was recorded many times. The chain combines TRBV6-1 with TRBJ2-7; D could derive from TRBD1 or TRBD2 (5 bases each). V was trimmed by 2 bases and J by 3 bases, leaving 8 bases between them. CDR1 is MNHNS and CDR2 is SASEGT in the germline V gene. The CDR3 has 13 residues. CDR3 bases: TGTGCCAGCAGTGAATGGGACGGCTACGAGCAGTACTTC. It translates to CASSEWDGYEQYF.

Worth noting for this clonotype: The junction and the germline gene differ at one end; a read error may be behind it. J is TRBJ1-1 and V is TRBV3-1, with D tentatively TRBD1 (5 bases). The germline CDR1 and CDR2 sequences are LGHDT and YNNKEL (reference sequence). The CDR3 runs to 13 residues. The CDR3 reads CACSQDRGTEAFF. The CDR3 DNA follows: TGTGCCTGCAGCCAAGATAGGGGTACTGAAGCTTTCTTT.

This clonotype was recorded at least ten times. The DNA of the CDR3 is TGTGCCAGCTCACCAGGGGACAGGGGCCAAGCTTTCTTT. Translated, it gives CASSPGDRGQAFF. This chain links TRBV18 with TRBJ1-1, with 10 positions matching TRBD1. The germline CDR1 and CDR2 sequences are KGHSH and LQKENI. The CDR3 length is 13 residues. The V and J ends lost 2 bases and 9 bases, in that order; junction bases with no gene match: 3.

This clonotype was recorded at least ten times. The genes are TRBV20-1 and TRBJ2-1; D might be TRBD2 (7 bases). The germline V and J ends were trimmed by 5 bases and 4 bases, with 18 bases remaining between them. The CDR3 runs 15 residues. Germline values: CDR1 DFQATT, CDR2 SNEGSKA (reference sequence). Here the CDR3 DNA reads TGCAGTGCTGCCCACGGGCGGGGGCCTTACAATGAGCAGTTCTTC. Its translation is CSAAHGRGPYNEQFF.

This clonotype was recorded at least ten times. The V call is TRBV6-1, the J call TRBJ1-4, with 7 nucleotides matching TRBD1. Germline V gene data show CDR1 as MNHNS and CDR2 as SASEGT. The CDR3 sequence is 15 residues long. J lost 7 bases, V lost 1 base, and 6 bases had no gene match. This chain's CDR3 is CASSEEGHRGEKLFF. CDR3 nucleotides: TGTGCCAGCAGTGAAGAGGGACACAGGGGTGAAAAACTGTTTTTT.

At least ten counts were recorded for this clonotype. V is TRBV28 and J is TRBJ2-4; possibly TRBD1 or TRBD2 for D (6 bases each). Per germline, CDR1 MDHEN and CDR2 SYDVKM. Between the trimmed V and J ends, which lost 7 bases and 2 bases, there was a span of 18 bases. This CDR3 is 16 amino acids long. This CDR3 reads CASNTVGGAPKNIQYF. In DNA, the CDR3 is TGTGCCAGCAACACCGTCGGGGGCGCCCCCAAAAACATTCAGTACTTC.

A few counts support this clonotype. This chain links TRBV20-1 with TRBJ2-1; 8 nucleotides agree with TRBD1. With V trimmed by 6 bases and J by 4 bases, 23 bases remained unmatched. The CDR3 covers 19 residues. Germline V CDR1 and CDR2: DFQATT, SNEGSKA (reference sequence). The CDR3 sequence is CSAAPTGASPSLDYNEQFF. The CDR3 nucleotides read TGCAGTGCCGCTCCGACAGGGGCTAGTCCCTCATTAGATTACAATGAGCAGTTCTTC.

The chain couples TRBV29-1 to TRBJ2-7; the match to TRBD1 covers 9 bases. Germline CDR1 SQVTM, CDR2 ANQGSEA. The CDR3 sequence is 13 residues long. V lost 7 bases and J lost 5; bases outside the gene matches: 9. The CDR3 DNA follows: TGCAGCGGCCGGGACAGGGATTCTCACGAGCAGTACTTC. It is translated as CSGRDRDSHEQYF.

This clonotype was detected only once. This clone may be a read error of a much larger clone one base away. V and J are TRBV6-1 and TRBJ2-7; 10 positions match TRBD2. The CDR3 runs 16 residues. Germline-derived CDR1 and CDR2 are MNHNS and SASEGT. V shed 8 bases and J 0 bases; nucleotides not matched to a gene: 10. The CDR3 sequence: CASGPYSGGLSYEQYF. The CDR3 DNA reads as TGTGCCAGCGGTCCCTATAGCGGGGGGCTCTCCTACGAGCAGTACTTC.

The chain combines TRBV13 with TRBJ1-6, with 9 bases that match TRBD1. Per the germline V gene, CDR1 is PRHDT and CDR2 is FYEKMQ (reference sequence). The V gene end was trimmed by 3 bases and the J gene end by 10 bases; junction bases not matched to a gene: 4. The CDR3 runs to 14 residues. The CDR3 protein is CASSFRQGDSPLHF. CDR3 sequence (DNA): TGTGCCAGCAGCTTCCGACAGGGGGACTCACCCCTCCACTTT.

A few counts support this clonotype. This chain's CDR3 is CASSGARTYEQYF. In nucleotides, the CDR3 is TGTGCCAGCAGCGGCGCTAGGACCTACGAGCAGTACTTC. The genes are TRBV9 and TRBJ2-7; D is unresolved. CDR1 is SGDLS and CDR2 is YYNGEE in the germline V gene. V was trimmed by 3 bases and J by 2 bases, leaving 9 bases between them. This CDR3 spans 13 amino acids. Filled out from reference TRBV9 and TRBJ2-7, the complete variable domain reads DSGVTQTPKHLITATGQRVTLRCSPRSGDLSVYWYQQSLDQGLQFLIQYYNGEERAKGNILERFSAQQFPDLHSELNLSSLELGDSALYFCASSGARTYEQYFGPGTRLTVT.

V is TRBV7-2 and J is TRBJ2-7; 7 bases map to TRBD1. With V trimmed by 4 bases and J by 0 bases, 6 bases remained unmatched. The CDR3 has 15 amino acids. Germline CDR1 reads SGHTA; CDR2 reads FQGNSA. In DNA, the CDR3 is TGTGCCAGCAGCTCGGGACAGACAAGCTCCTACGAGCAGTACTTC. Protein product: CASSSGQTSSYEQYF.

This clonotype was recorded at least ten times. The rearrangement links TRBV24-1 to TRBJ1-2, with TRBD1 identical over 9 bases. Germline V gene lookup returns CDR1 KGHDR and CDR2 SFDVKD. J was trimmed by 4 bases and V by 1 base; bases with no gene match: 6. This CDR3 is 16 amino acids long. CDR3 DNA sequence: TGTGCCACCAGTGATTTACCGGGACAGGGACTCTATGGCTACACCTTC. Translation: CATSDLPGQGLYGYTF.

This clonotype has at least ten counts. The V and J genes are TRBV7-2 and TRBJ2-5; D unclear. This CDR3 is built from 12 residues. Germline V gives CDR1 SGHTA, CDR2 FQGNSA. V was shortened by 0 bases and J by 4 bases, with 3 bases between the two germline ends. CDR3 sequence reads: CASSLARETQYF. The CDR3 DNA is TGTGCCAGCAGCTTAGCGAGAGAGACCCAGTACTTC.

This clonotype was counted ten times or more. The genes are TRBV12-3 or TRBV12-4 and TRBJ2-7, with TRBD1 matching 8 bases. With 6 bases clipped from V and 0 bases from J, the junction kept 10 bases outside the gene matches. The CDR3 length is 16 residues. In DNA form, the CDR3 reads TGTGCCAGCAGGATTTCCGGGACAGGCCGCTCCTACGAGCAGTACTTC. This sequence encodes CASRISGTGRSYEQYF.

Comments on this clonotype: At one end, the junction sequence differs from germline, possibly due to a read error. The rearrangement joins TRBV7-7 to TRBJ2-5, with 12 bases that match TRBD2. This CDR3 has 16 residues. Looked up from germline, CDR1 is SSHAT and CDR2 is FNYEAQ (reference sequence). CDR3 bases: TGTGCTAGCAGCTTAACTAGCGGGGGGTACCAAGAGACCCACTACTTC. This sequence encodes CASSLTSGGYQETHYF.

This clonotype was seen repeatedly, ten times or more. The chain is built from TRBV7-9 and TRBJ1-2; D is undetermined. The CDR3 has 16 amino acids. Trimming shortened V by 1 base and J by 4 bases, and 16 bases separated the two germline ends. The germline V gene has CDR1 SEHNR and CDR2 FQNEAQ (reference sequence). In nucleotides, the CDR3 is TGTGCCAGCAGCTTAGGGCCTTCTACAAAGGGCTATGGCTACACCTTC. Encoded protein: CASSLGPSTKGYGYTF.

DNA for the CDR3: TGTGCCAGCAGCTCTCCGACTAGCGGGAGGTTTGCAGATACGCAGTATTTT. It specifies CASSSPTSGRFADTQYF. The V gene is TRBV7-9, the J gene TRBJ2-3, with 13 nucleotides matching TRBD2. With 4 bases clipped from V and 4 bases from J, the junction kept 8 bases outside the gene matches. The CDR3 spans 17 residues. Germline-derived CDR1 and CDR2 are SEHNR and FQNEAQ (reference sequence).

This clonotype was counted a few times. The rearrangement uses TRBV28 and TRBJ1-6, with D possibly TRBD1 on 6 matching bases. Germline CDR1 and CDR2: MDHEN and SYDVKM. The CDR3 loop spans 16 amino acids. Trimming stripped 5 bases from V and 9 bases from J, with 20 bases between. CDR3 coding DNA: TGTGCCAGCAGTCCCCCGGAGGGGGTTTTAGGTTCACCCCTCCACTTT. Residues: CASSPPEGVLGSPLHF. Full variable domain (rest looked up from reference TRBV28 and TRBJ1-6): DVKVTQSSRYLVKRTGEKVFLECVQDMDHENMFWYRQDPGLGLRLIYFSYDVKMKEKGDIPEGYSVSREKKERFSLILESASTNQTSMYLCASSPPEGVLGSPLHFGNGTRLTVT.